The 10 T cell receptor beta chains given below trace back to one sample, sequenced in a study of T cell responses to AZD1222 COVID-19 vaccine. Some clones are missing from TCRdb's copy, which holds only in-frame ones; the method was immunoSEQ multiplex PCR. The sample includes some 140,000 clones, more than 90% seen only once; the top ten take 1.5% to 2%. This specimen was peripheral blood, taken on day 0 of AZD1222 vaccination. All receptors derive from an adult in good health.

This chain uses TRBV4-1 with TRBJ2-1; D unclear. V was cut by 0 bases and J by 0 bases, with 3 bases left in between. Germline V lookup: CDR1 MGHRA, CDR2 YSYEKL. The length of the CDR3 is 14 residues. The CDR3 bases are TGCGCCAGCAGCCAAGACAGCTCCTACAATGAGCAGTTCTTC. As protein: CASSQDSSYNEQFF.

The chain is built from TRBV10-3 and TRBJ2-3; 8 bases line up with TRBD1. CDR1 and CDR2 (germline): ENHRY, SYGVKD. The CDR3 contains 13 residues. V was pared by 6 bases and J by 6 bases, with 5 bases of the junction left unmatched. As DNA, the CDR3 is TGTGCCATCAGAACCGACAGGGGCGATACGCAGTATTTT. It specifies CAIRTDRGDTQYF.

The chain uses TRBV7-6 and TRBJ1-5; 7 bases match TRBD1. V was clipped by 3 bases and J by 5 bases; unmatched bases: 13. Germline V CDR1 and CDR2: SGHVS, FNYEAQ. The CDR3 runs to 17 residues. This CDR3 reads CASSFGSTGKGDQPQHF. The CDR3 nucleotides read TGTGCCAGCAGCTTCGGATCGACAGGGAAAGGCGATCAGCCCCAGCATTTT. Drawing the rest from reference TRBV7-6 and TRBJ1-5, the complete variable domain is GAGVSQSPRYKVTKRGQDVALRCDPISGHVSLYWYRQALGQGPEFLTYFNYEAQQDKSGLPNDRFSAERPEGSISTLTIQRTEQRDSAMYRCASSFGSTGKGDQPQHFGDGTRLSIL.

The chain links TRBV9 to TRBJ2-3, with D hard to call. The CDR3 covers 14 residues. Germline CDR1 and CDR2: SGDLS and YYNGEE. With 0 bases removed from V and 0 bases from J, the gap between germline ends came to 5 bases. For the CDR3, the DNA is TGTGCCAGCAGCGTAGGGCGGAGCACAGATACGCAGTATTTT. Residues: CASSVGRSTDTQYF.

V is TRBV7-3 and J is TRBJ1-2; 12 positions agree with TRBD1. The trim removed 2 bases at V and 4 bases at J, leaving 8 bases unmatched. Germline values: CDR1 SGHTA, CDR2 FQGTGA. The CDR3 covers 17 residues. CDR3 residues: CASSLSGTGGSPYGYTF. The CDR3 bases are TGTGCCAGCAGCTTATCCGGGACAGGGGGCTCGCCCTATGGCTACACCTTC. Variable domain in full (rest from reference TRBV7-3 and TRBJ1-2): GAGVSQTPSNKVTEKGKYVELRCDPISGHTALYWYRQSLGQGPEFLIYFQGTGAADDSGLPNDRFFAVRPEGSVSTLKIQRTERGDSAVYLCASSLSGTGGSPYGYTFGSGTRLTVV.

The CDR3 is CAWNEQFF. For the CDR3, the DNA is TGTGCCTGGAATGAGCAGTTCTTC. This chain links TRBV30 with TRBJ2-1, with unresolved D. The V end was cut by 4 bases, the J end by 8 bases, with 0 bases between. This CDR3 region has 8 residues. Germline values: CDR1 GTSNPN, CDR2 SVGIG (reference sequence).

The gene calls are TRBV3-1 (or the pseudogene TRBV3-2) and TRBJ1-5, with D uncertain. The CDR3 sequence is 14 residues long. Germline assignment: CDR1 LGHDT and CDR2 YNNKEL (reference sequence). V was clipped by 0 bases and J by 3 bases, with 6 bases between them. The CDR3 nucleotides read TGTGCCAGCAGCCAAGATCCCTACAATCAGCCCCAGCATTTT. Amino acid sequence: CASSQDPYNQPQHF.

Here the CDR3 DNA reads TGTGCCAGCGGATATATGAACACTGAAGCTTTCTTT. This gives the protein CASGYMNTEAFF. The chain carries TRBV27 and TRBJ1-1; D not certain. Trimming took 8 bases from V and 0 from J, leaving 7 bases between them. Germline V CDR1 and CDR2: MNHEY, SMNVEV (reference sequence). The CDR3 totals 12 residues.

This clone was counted a single time. The CDR3 nucleotides are TGTGCCAGCACGCGGGACAGGGGCCCCTACGAGCAGTACTTC. Translation gives CASTRDRGPYEQYF. J is TRBJ2-7 and V is TRBV2; 10 bases align to TRBD1. Germline CDR1 SNHLY, CDR2 FYNNEI. The CDR3 length is 14 residues. V trimming: 7 bases; J trimming: 2 bases; junction bases outside the gene matches: 5.

This rearrangement joins TRBV14 to TRBJ2-3; 10 bases match TRBD2. The CDR3 has 16 amino acids. The V gene end was trimmed by 4 bases and the J gene end by 0 bases; junction bases not matched to a gene: 4. Germline CDR1 reads SGHDN; CDR2 reads FVKESK. CDR3 sequence (DNA): TGTGCCAGCAGCCTAATACTAGCGGGAAGCACAGATACGCAGTATTTT. Encoded protein: CASSLILAGSTDTQYF.